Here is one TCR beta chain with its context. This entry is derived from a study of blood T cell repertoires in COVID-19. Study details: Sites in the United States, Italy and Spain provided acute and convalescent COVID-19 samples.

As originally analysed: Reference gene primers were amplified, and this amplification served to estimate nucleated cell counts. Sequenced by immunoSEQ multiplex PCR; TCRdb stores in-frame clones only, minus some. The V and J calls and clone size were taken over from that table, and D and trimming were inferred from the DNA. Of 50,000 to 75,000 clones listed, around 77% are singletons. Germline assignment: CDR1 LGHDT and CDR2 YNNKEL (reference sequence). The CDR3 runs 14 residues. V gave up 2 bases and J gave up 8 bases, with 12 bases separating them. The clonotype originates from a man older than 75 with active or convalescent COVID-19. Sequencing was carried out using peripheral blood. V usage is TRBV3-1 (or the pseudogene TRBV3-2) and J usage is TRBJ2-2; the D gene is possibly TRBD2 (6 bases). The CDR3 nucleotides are TGTGCCAGCAGCCAATCGGGGACTCGGGGGGAGCTGTTTTTT. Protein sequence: CASSQSGTRGELFF.